Shown below are 28 T cell receptor beta chains from a single sample sequenced in a study of T cell responses to AZD1222 COVID-19 vaccine. Sequencing was performed with immunoSEQ multiplex PCR; in TCRdb, only in-frame clones are kept and a portion is missing. The repertoire holds about 97,000 clones, with around 87% as singletons. The specimen was peripheral blood, collected 28 days after the second AZD1222 dose. Every receptor here comes from an adult who received the AZD1222 COVID-19 vaccine.

This chain uses TRBV28 with TRBJ1-6; no clear D gene. Germline lookup yields CDR1 MDHEN and CDR2 SYDVKM. Trimming removed 2 bases at V and 8 bases at J, with 4 bases between. This CDR3 contains 12 residues. The chain's CDR3 is CASSLIDSPLHF. In DNA, the CDR3 is TGTGCCAGCAGTTTAATAGATTCACCCCTCCACTTT.

The chain links TRBV20-1 to TRBJ2-1; D may be TRBD1 (5 bases). V lost 3 bases and J 4 bases, leaving 19 bases between the germline ends. The CDR3 consists of 16 residues. Germline CDR1 and CDR2: DFQATT and SNEGSKA (reference sequence). For the CDR3, the DNA is TGCAGTGCTAGTCCCAAGGGGTATCCGAGGTACAATGAGCAGTTCTTC. Translation: CSASPKGYPRYNEQFF.

The rearrangement uses TRBV5-1 and TRBJ2-7; 14 nucleotides line up with TRBD2. The CDR3 consists of 17 residues. Germline CDR1 reads SGHRS; CDR2 reads YFSETQ. J lost 4 bases, V lost 2 bases, and 8 bases had no gene match. The CDR3 reads CASSLGTSGRRQYEQYF. CDR3 coding DNA: TGCGCCAGCAGCTTAGGGACTAGCGGGAGAAGGCAGTACGAGCAGTACTTC.

The V gene is TRBV3-1 (or the pseudogene TRBV3-2), the J gene TRBJ1-2; no clear D. V gave up 1 base and J gave up 4 bases, with 13 bases separating them. The length of the CDR3 is 15 residues. From germline, CDR1 is LGHDT and CDR2 YNNKEL (reference sequence). The CDR3 region has the DNA TGTGCCAGCAGCCAAGGTCGGGCCGGGATCTATGGCTACACCTTC. Amino acids: CASSQGRAGIYGYTF.

The chain carries TRBV4-2 and TRBJ2-5; no reliable D call. The CDR3 consists of 18 residues. Trimming took off 0 bases at V and 0 bases at J, with 17 bases between the two ends. The germline CDR1 and CDR2 sequences are LGHNA and YNFKEQ. The CDR3 bases are TGTGCCAGCAGCCAAGAAGGCCCCGGCAGATTGTACCAAGAGACCCAGTACTTC. Protein product: CASSQEGPGRLYQETQYF.

The chain employs TRBV30 and TRBJ1-5; no definite D call. Deletions cut 1 base from V and 0 bases from J, with 10 bases between. Per the germline V gene, CDR1 is GTSNPN and CDR2 is SVGIG (reference sequence). This CDR3 comprises 15 residues. CDR3 protein: CAWSGYPGSNQPQHF. The CDR3 nucleotides are TGTGCCTGGAGTGGATATCCAGGTAGCAATCAGCCCCAGCATTTT.

The chain carries TRBV28 and TRBJ1-4; TRBD1 aligns across 8 bases. The CDR3 is 19 residues long. The germline V gene encodes CDR1 MDHEN and CDR2 SYDVKM. With 8 bases clipped from V and 2 bases from J, the junction kept 19 bases outside the gene matches. CDR3 loop: CASHTGAGGVLVTNEKLFF. CDR3 nucleotides: TGTGCCAGCCATACGGGGGCAGGGGGCGTCTTGGTGACTAATGAAAAACTGTTTTTT.

The rearrangement uses TRBV6-1 and TRBJ1-2; D might be TRBD1 (5 bases). Germline lookup yields CDR1 MNHNS and CDR2 SASEGT. The CDR3 has 13 residues. Trimming pared 2 bases from V and 8 bases from J, leaving 12 bases between. The CDR3 sequence: CASSEWQGRGYTF. The DNA for the CDR3 is TGTGCCAGCAGTGAATGGCAGGGTCGGGGCTACACCTTC.

V usage is TRBV30 and J usage is TRBJ1-4; D perhaps matches TRBD1 (5 bases). The CDR3 extends over 11 amino acids. V shed 0 bases and J shed 14 bases, with 10 bases lying between them. CDR1 and CDR2 from the germline V gene are GTSNPN and SVGIG (reference sequence). The CDR3 region is CAWSVGTGLFF. The CDR3 bases are TGTGCCTGGAGTGTCGGGACTGGGCTGTTTTTT. The full variable domain, completed using reference TRBV30 and TRBJ1-4, is SQTIHQWPATLVQPVGSPLSLECTVEGTSNPNLYWYRQAAGRGLQLLFYSVGIGQISSEVPQNLSASRPQDRQFILSSKKLLLSDSGFYLCAWSVGTGLFFGSGTQLSVL.

This clone showed up just a few times. Germline and junction disagree at one end, which may indicate a read error. The rearrangement links TRBV30 to TRBJ1-2; D not certain. The germline CDR1 and CDR2 sequences are GTSNPN and SVGIG (reference sequence). The length of the CDR3 is 13 residues. CDR3 DNA: TGTGCCTGGAATTTAGAACGGCTCTATAGCTACACCTTC. This gives the protein CAWNLERLYSYTF. Full variable domain (remainder filled in from reference TRBV30 and TRBJ1-2): SQTIHQWPATLVQPVGSPLSLECTVEGTSNPNLYWYRQAAGRGLQLLFYSVGIGQISSEVPQNLSASRPQDRQFILSSKKLLLSDSGFYLCAWNLERLYSYTFGSGTRLTVV.

The chain joins TRBV12-3 or TRBV12-4 to TRBJ2-1; D gene uncertain. V was shortened by 3 bases and J by 9 bases, with 9 bases between the two germline ends. The CDR3 runs 12 residues. The CDR3 region has the DNA TGTGCCAGCAGTTTTCGGCCGACTGAGCAGTTCTTC. Translated: CASSFRPTEQFF.

This chain uses TRBV27 with TRBJ2-1; TRBD2 matches 12 bases. V shed 5 bases, J shed 8 bases, and the junction held 10 bases outside the gene matches. CDR1 MNHEY and CDR2 SMNVEV come from the germline V gene (reference sequence). The CDR3 runs 16 residues. DNA for the CDR3: TGTGCCAGCAGTACCCAACTAGCGGGAGGAGGTCATGAGCAGTTCTTC. Translation: CASSTQLAGGGHEQFF.

The DNA for the CDR3 is TGTGCCAGCAGTTACTCAGGGACTGGGGCCAACGTCCTGACTTTC. This codes for CASSYSGTGANVLTF. V is TRBV6-2 or TRBV6-3 and J is TRBJ2-6; D is unresolved. Trimming took off 0 bases at V and 2 bases at J, with 5 bases between the two ends. This CDR3 has 15 residues. Germline V gene sequence: CDR1 MNHEY, CDR2 SVGEGT.

The CDR3 here is CASSSYRAQSEAFF. In nucleotides, the CDR3 is TGTGCCAGCAGTTCTTACCGGGCCCAATCTGAAGCTTTCTTT. This chain links TRBV27 with TRBJ1-1; unclear D gene. Germline V lookup: CDR1 MNHEY, CDR2 SMNVEV (reference sequence). V gave up 4 bases and J gave up 6 bases, with 15 bases separating them. The CDR3 length is 14 residues.

The chain carries TRBV5-6 and TRBJ1-4; D is unclear. V was pared by 4 bases and J by 4 bases, with 11 bases between. This CDR3 spans 14 amino acids. Germline V gene lookup returns CDR1 SGHDT and CDR2 YYEEEE. CDR3 loop: CASSLESLNEKLFF. The DNA of the CDR3 is TGTGCCAGCAGCCTGGAGAGCCTTAATGAAAAACTGTTTTTT. Full variable domain (outside the CDR3, taken from reference TRBV5-6 and TRBJ1-4): DAGVTQSPTHLIKTRGQQVTLRCSPKSGHDTVSWYQQALGQGPQFIFQYYEEEERQRGNFPDRFSGHQFPNYSSELNVNALLLGDSALYLCASSLESLNEKLFFGSGTQLSVL.

This clone was counted once. The CDR3 nucleotides are TGTGCCAGCAGACACTCCGCGGGCTCCTACGAGCAGTACTTC. Its translation is CASRHSAGSYEQYF. V usage is TRBV3-1 (or the pseudogene TRBV3-2) and J usage is TRBJ2-7, with D possibly TRBD2 on 5 matching bases. The CDR3 has 14 amino acids. Trimming stripped 6 bases from V and 0 bases from J, with 12 bases between. The V gene's germline CDR1 is LGHDT and CDR2 YNNKEL (reference sequence).

CDR3 residues: CASSPPGLQDTQYF. Written as DNA, the CDR3 is TGTGCCAGCAGCCCACCGGGACTGCAAGATACGCAGTATTTT. The chain recombines TRBV2 with TRBJ2-3; TRBD2 might be the D (6 bases). CDR1 is SNHLY, CDR2 FYNNEI, per germline. With 6 bases removed from V and 5 bases from J, the gap between germline ends came to 15 bases. There are 14 residues in the CDR3.

The chain joins TRBV27 to TRBJ1-6, with 10 bases lining up with TRBD1. This CDR3 comprises 14 residues. The V segment lost 6 bases and the J segment 5 bases; nucleotides outside the gene matches: 1. Germline V lookup: CDR1 MNHEY, CDR2 SMNVEV (reference sequence). CDR3 DNA sequence: TGTGCCAGCAGGGGACAGGGGAATAATTCACCCCTCCACTTT. This encodes CASRGQGNNSPLHF.

The chain carries TRBV5-1 and TRBJ2-3, with TRBD2 matching 10 bases. This CDR3 comprises 14 residues. The V gene end was trimmed by 1 base and the J gene end by 6 bases; junction bases not matched to a gene: 2. Germline V gene sequence: CDR1 SGHRS, CDR2 YFSETQ. DNA of the CDR3: TGCGCCAGCAGCTTGAGCGGGGGGGCTGATACGCAGTATTTT. Residues: CASSLSGGADTQYF.

The gene calls are TRBV11-2 and TRBJ2-7, with D perhaps TRBD2 (6 bases). Germline V gene sequence: CDR1 SGHAT, CDR2 FQNNGV. The V gene lost 3 bases and the J gene lost 3 bases, with 15 bases spanning the gap. This CDR3 has 15 amino acids. The DNA for the CDR3 is TGTGCCAGCAGCTTTAGTAGCGGCCCCGACTACGAGCAGTACTTC. Its translation is CASSFSSGPDYEQYF.

The chain couples TRBV6-5 to TRBJ1-2; tentative D call: TRBD1 (6 bases). V was pared by 0 bases and J by 8 bases, with 19 bases between. This CDR3 contains 16 residues. Germline CDR1 is MNHEY and CDR2 is SVGAGI. The CDR3 bases are TGTGCCAGCAGTTACTCCACAGGGTTTGGTGGTGAGGGCTACACCTTC. Amino acid sequence: CASSYSTGFGGEGYTF.

This clone was seen a handful of times. The rearrangement links TRBV7-3 to TRBJ1-4; the D is unclear. The CDR3 loop spans 13 amino acids. Trimming took 2 bases from V and 3 from J, leaving 4 bases between them. Germline loops: CDR1 SGHTA, CDR2 FQGTGA. The CDR3 is CASSLRANEKLFF. CDR3 bases: TGTGCCAGCAGCTTACGGGCTAATGAAAAACTGTTTTTT.

A word on this clone: The identical CDR3 is also encoded by other nucleotide sequences in the sample. The chain couples TRBV28 to TRBJ2-7, with a weak D call TRBD1 (6 bases). V lost 6 bases and J lost 1, with 10 bases in between. Germline V CDR1 and CDR2: MDHEN, SYDVKM. The CDR3 totals 13 residues. The CDR3, as DNA: TGTGCCAGCAGCAGGGGCGGGTCCTACGAGCAGTACTTC. Amino acids: CASSRGGSYEQYF.

The chain joins TRBV5-4 to TRBJ1-2; D is unclear. Deletions cut 5 bases from V and 8 bases from J, with 22 bases between. Germline values: CDR1 SGHNT, CDR2 YYREEE (reference sequence). This CDR3 has 15 residues. CDR3 loop: CASRTTTANYGGYTF. CDR3 bases: TGTGCCAGCAGAACGACTACAGCCAACTATGGCGGCTACACCTTC. The whole variable domain, remainder taken from reference TRBV5-4 and TRBJ1-2, is ETGVTQSPTHLIKTRGQQVTLRCSSQSGHNTVSWYQQALGQGPQFIFQYYREEENGRGNFPPRFSGLQFPNYSSELNVNALELDDSALYLCASRTTTANYGGYTFGSGTRLTVV.

J is TRBJ2-3 and V is TRBV5-1; TRBD2 matches 8 bases. The CDR3 sequence is 17 residues long. Germline V gene sequence: CDR1 SGHRS, CDR2 YFSETQ. V shed 0 bases and J 2 bases; nucleotides not matched to a gene: 8. The CDR3 DNA is TGCGCCAGCAGCTTGGATGCAGCGGGAGCCTCCACAGATACGCAGTATTTT. The encoded protein is CASSLDAAGASTDTQYF. Combining the CDR3 with reference TRBV5-1 and TRBJ2-3 gives the whole variable domain KAGVTQTPRYLIKTRGQQVTLSCSPISGHRSVSWYQQTPGQGLQFLFEYFSETQRNKGNFPGRFSGRQFSNSRSEMNVSTLELGDSALYLCASSLDAAGASTDTQYFGPGTRLTVL.

This chain connects TRBV27 to TRBJ2-1; TRBD1 agrees at 8 bases. Trimming removed 3 bases from V and 5 bases from J; junction bases left unmatched: 3. CDR3 length: 14 amino acids. CDR1 MNHEY and CDR2 SMNVEV come from the germline V gene (reference sequence). CDR3 in DNA: TGTGCCAGCAGTTTTTACAGGGGGGACAATGAGCAGTTCTTC. It specifies CASSFYRGDNEQFF.

The chain joins TRBV6-5 to TRBJ1-2; possible D gene TRBD1, 6 bases. V was shortened by 6 bases and J by 5 bases, with 16 bases between the two germline ends. Looked up from germline, CDR1 is MNHEY and CDR2 is SVGAGI. The CDR3 length is 14 residues. The CDR3 DNA follows: TGTGCCAGCAGAAACCCAGGGGCATGGTATGGCTACACCTTC. It translates to CASRNPGAWYGYTF.

The V and J genes are TRBV11-2 and TRBJ2-5; either TRBD1 or TRBD2 may fit D (5 bases each). The germline V and J ends were trimmed by 5 bases and 0 bases, with 13 bases remaining between them. The CDR3 sequence is 15 residues long. Germline values: CDR1 SGHAT, CDR2 FQNNGV. CDR3 loop: CASSGTLANQETQYF. The CDR3 nucleotides are TGTGCCAGCAGCGGGACGTTAGCGAACCAAGAGACCCAGTACTTC. Complete variable domain (other parts from reference TRBV11-2 and TRBJ2-5): EAGVAQSPRYKIIEKRQSVAFWCNPISGHATLYWYQQILGQGPKLLIQFQNNGVVDDSQLPKDRFSAERLKGVDSTLKIQPAKLEDSAVYLCASSGTLANQETQYFGPGTRLLVL.